A single sample is the source of the 30 T cell receptor beta chains below, sequenced in a study of OX40 agonist ivuxolimab in advanced cancers. This table comes from immunoSEQ multiplex PCR, and its TCRdb copy is limited to in-frame clones, with some not included. The profile covers about 6,000 clones, with about three quarters appearing a single time and roughly 25% taken by the ten largest. This specimen was CD4+ or CD8+ T cells sorted from blood, taken in a trial of the OX40 agonist ivuxolimab. Source of these receptors: an adult with an advanced solid tumor such as melanoma, head and neck, liver or kidney cancer.

This clone was observed a single time. V gene TRBV18 combines with J gene TRBJ1-5; tentative D call: TRBD1 (5 bases). CDR3 size: 17 residues. The germline V gene encodes CDR1 KGHSH and CDR2 LQKENI. The V end was cut by 0 bases, the J end by 0 bases, with 12 bases between. CDR3 bases: TGTGCCAGCTCACCACCAACTGACAGTTATAGCAATCAGCCCCAGCATTTT. It codes for CASSPPTDSYSNQPQHF.

V gene TRBV27 combines with J gene TRBJ2-1; 7 nucleotides align to TRBD1. CDR3 length: 12 amino acids. V lost 4 bases and J lost 14; bases outside the gene matches: 8. Germline CDR1 is MNHEY and CDR2 is SMNVEV (reference sequence). The CDR3 sequence: CASSSRQGREFF. CDR3 nucleotides: TGTGCCAGCAGTTCCCGACAGGGCAGGGAGTTCTTC.

The chain employs TRBV6-5 and TRBJ2-7; D gene unclear. CDR1 is MNHEY, CDR2 SVGAGI, per germline. The CDR3 loop spans 12 amino acids. Trimming cost V 0 bases and J 6 bases, with 6 bases left between them. CDR3 bases: TGTGCCAGCAGTTACTCCTTTAGCGAGCAGTACTTC. Translated, it gives CASSYSFSEQYF.

This clone came up once. The chain couples TRBV10-3 to TRBJ1-1; TRBD1 matches 8 bases. The CDR3 covers 14 residues. From germline, CDR1 is ENHRY and CDR2 SYGVKD. The V segment lost 5 bases and the J segment 1 base; nucleotides outside the gene matches: 3. The DNA for the CDR3 is TGTGCCATCAGTACGGACAGGGCGAACACTGAAGCTTTCTTT. Protein product: CAISTDRANTEAFF.

The V and J genes are TRBV7-9 and TRBJ2-1; 10 positions match TRBD2. CDR3 length equals 16 residues. Losses at the gene ends were 5 bases for V and 5 bases for J; bases not matched to a gene: 9. Looked up from germline, CDR1 is SEHNR and CDR2 is FQNEAQ (reference sequence). CDR3 protein: CASSPLVAGGHNEQFF. The CDR3 DNA sequence: TGTGCCAGCAGCCCCCTGGTAGCGGGGGGCCACAATGAGCAGTTCTTC. The full variable domain, with the rest looked up from reference TRBV7-9 and TRBJ2-1, is DTGVSQNPRHKITKRGQNVTFRCDPISEHNRLYWYRQTLGQGPEFLTYFQNEAQLEKSRLLSDRFSAERPKGSFSTLEIQRTEQGDSAMYLCASSPLVAGGHNEQFFGPGTRLTVL.

In its sample, this clone ranks as medium-sized. One end of the junction fails to match germline, which may point to a read error. The chain has TRBV27 and TRBJ2-2; D gene uncertain. This CDR3 region has 13 residues. Germline lookup yields CDR1 MNHEY and CDR2 SMNVEV (reference sequence). The CDR3 spells CATSRVSSGELFF. CDR3 bases: TGTGCCACCAGTAGGGTATCCTCCGGGGAGCTGTTTTTT.

This chain connects TRBV5-1 to TRBJ2-3; D uncertain. Trimming cost V 3 bases and J 2 bases, with 10 bases left between them. The length of the CDR3 is 14 residues. Looked up from germline, CDR1 is SGHRS and CDR2 is YFSETQ. The CDR3 DNA follows: TGCGCCAGCAGCTCGTTGGGTTCCACAGATACGCAGTATTTT. Protein product: CASSSLGSTDTQYF.

The chain is built from TRBV27 and TRBJ2-3; 8 positions agree with TRBD1. This CDR3 has 16 residues. Germline V gene lookup returns CDR1 MNHEY and CDR2 SMNVEV (reference sequence). The V segment lost 6 bases and the J segment 2 bases; nucleotides outside the gene matches: 10. The CDR3 sequence: CASSHFYRGSTDTQYF. The CDR3 nucleotides read TGTGCCAGCAGCCATTTCTACAGGGGGTCCACAGATACGCAGTATTTT.

The V call is TRBV27, the J call TRBJ2-6; D is unresolved. In germline, CDR1 is MNHEY, CDR2 SMNVEV (reference sequence). CDR3 length equals 18 residues. V lost 1 base, J lost 0 bases, and 13 bases lay in between. The CDR3 loop is CASSLYRQPGSGANVLTF. The CDR3, as DNA: TGTGCCAGCAGTTTATATCGGCAGCCAGGCTCTGGGGCCAACGTCCTGACTTTC. The full variable domain, its missing parts supplied by reference TRBV27 and TRBJ2-6, is EAQVTQNPRYLITVTGKKLTVTCSQNMNHEYMSWYRQDPGLGLRQIYYSMNVEVTDKGDVPEGYKVSRKEKRNFPLILESPSPNQTSLYFCASSLYRQPGSGANVLTFGAGSRLTVL.

In regard to this clone: Other DNA sequences from this sample encode an identical CDR3 as well. The V and J genes are TRBV21-1 and TRBJ2-2; TRBD1, as called in the table, went unchecked against the DNA. TRBV21-1 is a listed pseudogene. There are 18 residues in the CDR3. The CDR3 DNA reads as TGTGCCAGCGGTACGGGACAGAGTCCCTCAGGGAACACCGGGGAGCTGTTTTTT. Protein sequence: CASGTGQSPSGNTGELFF.

This chain links TRBV7-9 with TRBJ2-1, with TRBD1 identical over 11 bases. The CDR3 loop spans 18 amino acids. Germline V CDR1 and CDR2: SEHNR, FQNEAQ (reference sequence). V dropped 2 bases and J dropped 0; count of bases not matched to a gene: 6. The CDR3 here is CASSLIFGTGGSYNEQFF. The CDR3 nucleotides are TGTGCCAGCAGCTTAATCTTCGGGACAGGGGGCTCCTACAATGAGCAGTTCTTC.

The chain joins TRBV30 to TRBJ1-6; a weak D match, TRBD1 (5 bases). V dropped 3 bases and J dropped 3 bases, with 15 bases sitting between them. CDR3 length: 16 residues. Germline V gives CDR1 GTSNPN, CDR2 SVGIG (reference sequence). For the CDR3, the DNA is TGTGCCTGGAGGACCGGGACTCACGACTATAATTCACCCCTCCACTTT. It translates to CAWRTGTHDYNSPLHF. Full variable domain (missing parts from reference TRBV30 and TRBJ1-6): SQTIHQWPATLVQPVGSPLSLECTVEGTSNPNLYWYRQAAGRGLQLLFYSVGIGQISSEVPQNLSASRPQDRQFILSSKKLLLSDSGFYLCAWRTGTHDYNSPLHFGNGTRLTVT.

This clone has a single count. The chain uses TRBV7-2 and TRBJ1-5; D is perhaps TRBD1 (6 bases). Germline V CDR1 and CDR2: SGHTA, FQGNSA. V was cut by 5 bases and J by 3 bases, with 11 bases left in between. The CDR3 sequence is 14 residues long. This chain's CDR3 is CASSPTGPNQPQHF. The CDR3, as DNA: TGTGCCAGCAGCCCTACAGGGCCCAATCAGCCCCAGCATTTT.

The CDR3 DNA is TGCGCCAGCAGCTTGGGGGGACAAATACAAGAGACCCAGTACTTC. The encoded protein is CASSLGGQIQETQYF. The chain carries TRBV5-1 and TRBJ2-5; tentative D call: TRBD1 (6 bases). Germline CDR1 and CDR2: SGHRS and YFSETQ. The CDR3 extends over 15 amino acids. V lost 0 bases, J lost 2 bases, and 11 bases lay in between.

This clone came up a few times. The rearrangement uses TRBV6-5 and TRBJ1-1, with D uncertain. The CDR3 is 13 residues long. Germline lookup yields CDR1 MNHEY and CDR2 SVGAGI. V shed 0 bases and J shed 7 bases, with 9 bases lying between them. CDR3 sequence reads: CASSYSGVVEAFF. Here the CDR3 DNA reads TGTGCCAGCAGTTACTCCGGGGTGGTTGAAGCTTTCTTT.

V is TRBV4-2 and J is TRBJ2-7; weak D call: TRBD2 (6 bases). The CDR3 consists of 15 residues. V dropped 0 bases and J dropped 6 bases, with 15 bases sitting between them. Germline V gene sequence: CDR1 LGHNA, CDR2 YNFKEQ. CDR3 DNA: TGTGCCAGCAGCCAAGAGTACGGGAGTGTTGGCGAGCAGTACTTC. This sequence encodes CASSQEYGSVGEQYF.

This clone was seen only once. The rearrangement joins TRBV7-8 to TRBJ2-7; 7 nucleotides match TRBD2. V shed 1 base, J shed 3 bases, and the junction held 3 bases outside the gene matches. Per germline, CDR1 SGHVS and CDR2 FQNEAQ. The CDR3 length is 14 residues. The CDR3 sequence: CASSLEPSGYEQYF. CDR3 DNA: TGTGCCAGCAGCTTAGAGCCTAGCGGCTACGAGCAGTACTTC. The full variable domain, its missing parts supplied by reference TRBV7-8 and TRBJ2-7, is GAGVSQSPRYKVAKRGQDVALRCDPISGHVSLFWYQQALGQGPEFLTYFQNEAQLDKSGLPSDRFFAERPEGSVSTLKIQRTQQEDSAVYLCASSLEPSGYEQYFGPGTRLTVT.

The chain employs TRBV7-2 and TRBJ1-3; D is ambiguous. CDR1 and CDR2 (germline): SGHTA, FQGNSA. The V and J ends lost 2 bases and 4 bases respectively, with 3 bases between them. This CDR3 comprises 12 residues. The CDR3 nucleotides read TGTGCCAGCAGCTTAACGGGAAACACCATATATTTT. This encodes CASSLTGNTIYF.

As regards this clone: Mismatch with germline at one junction end may stem from a read error. This chain links TRBV19 with TRBJ2-3, with 10 bases lining up with TRBD2. The CDR3 contains 15 residues. The V gene's germline CDR1 is LNHDA and CDR2 SQIVND (reference sequence). CDR3: CASSPRLAGTDTQYF. The CDR3, as DNA: TGTGCCAGTAGCCCTCGACTAGCGGGCACCGATACGCAGTATTTT.

With respect to this clone: The junction and the germline gene differ at one end; a read error may be behind it. The chain joins TRBV5-1 to TRBJ2-5, with D unclear. The germline V gene encodes CDR1 SGHRS and CDR2 YFSETQ. The CDR3 covers 13 residues. The CDR3 nucleotides are TGTGCCAGCAGCTTTCGGCCTCAAGAGACCCAGTACTTC. Amino acid sequence: CASSFRPQETQYF.

The chain combines TRBV7-5 with TRBJ2-5; no check of the table's D call, TRBD2, against the DNA was made. TRBV7-5 is designated a pseudogene. The CDR3 totals 17 residues. CDR3 residues: CARSFIAPSGVQETQYF. The CDR3 region has the DNA TGTGCCAGAAGCTTCATCGCCCCTAGCGGGGTCCAAGAGACCCAGTACTTC.

The chain uses TRBV6-6 and TRBJ2-1, with 7 bases fitting TRBD2. CDR3 size: 13 residues. Looked up from germline, CDR1 is MNHNY and CDR2 is SVGAGI (reference sequence). Losses at the gene ends were 3 bases for V and 8 bases for J; bases not matched to a gene: 4. The DNA for the CDR3 is TGTGCCAGCAGTTATAGAGGGAGGGATGAGCAGTTCTTC. As protein: CASSYRGRDEQFF.

CDR3 in amino acids: CASSLGGSSFEPQHF. The CDR3 coding sequence is TGTGCCAGCAGCTTAGGAGGGTCCTCTTTTGAGCCCCAGCATTTT. This chain uses TRBV7-2 with TRBJ1-5; D is ambiguous. The germline V gene encodes CDR1 SGHTA and CDR2 FQGNSA. Between the trimmed V and J ends, which lost 1 base and 8 bases, there was a span of 15 bases. The CDR3 consists of 15 residues. Full variable domain (missing parts from reference TRBV7-2 and TRBJ1-5): GAGVSQSPSNKVTEKGKDVELRCDPISGHTALYWYRQSLGQGLEFLIYFQGNSAPDKSGLPSDRFSAERTGGSVSTLTIQRTQQEDSAVYLCASSLGGSSFEPQHFGDGTRLSIL.

This clone was seen only once. V and J are TRBV10-1 and TRBJ1-5, with D perhaps TRBD1 (5 bases). The CDR3 spans 16 residues. Germline-derived CDR1 and CDR2 are WNHNN and SYGVQD (reference sequence). The ends were cut back, 6 bases at V and 7 bases at J, with 22 bases in the middle. The CDR3 nucleotides are TGCGCCAGCAGGCCTCCTTTGGGGCTGGCGGAACAGCCCCAGCATTTT. Translated: CASRPPLGLAEQPQHF.

The chain joins TRBV11-2 to TRBJ2-7; D may be TRBD1 or TRBD2 (7 bases each). There are 14 residues in the CDR3. Trimming stripped 4 bases from V and 3 bases from J, with 13 bases between. The germline CDR1 and CDR2 sequences are SGHAT and FQNNGV. This chain's CDR3 is CASSSRGTDYEQYF. CDR3 in DNA: TGTGCCAGCAGCTCGCGGGGGACAGACTACGAGCAGTACTTC.

The V call is TRBV7-9, the J call TRBJ1-5, with 7 bases lining up with TRBD1. Germline V gene lookup returns CDR1 SEHNR and CDR2 FQNEAQ (reference sequence). The V segment lost 3 bases and the J segment 7 bases; nucleotides outside the gene matches: 6. The CDR3 consists of 14 residues. Here the CDR3 DNA reads TGTGCCAGCAGCTTCGAGGGGGCAGAACAGCCCCAGCATTTT. Its protein is CASSFEGAEQPQHF.

In this sample, this clone turned up a few times. The limits of the CDR3 on the DNA are not certain, so only TCRdb's listed CDR3 is given. V gene TRBV28 combines with J gene TRBJ2-7; the D call TRBD1 from the table was never checked on the DNA. Germline CDR1 and CDR2: MDHEN and SYDVKM. The CDR3 contains 16 residues when both ends are counted. The CDR3: CASSILGTRGSYEQYF.

The CDR3 protein is CASSQDITGELFF. The CDR3 DNA reads TGTGCCAGCAGCCAAGACATCACCGGGGAGCTGTTTTTT. J is TRBJ2-2 and V is TRBV4-2; D is unresolved. This CDR3 contains 13 residues. V shed 0 bases and J shed 4 bases, with 3 bases lying between them. The germline V gene encodes CDR1 LGHNA and CDR2 YNFKEQ.

For the CDR3, the DNA is TGCGCCAGCAGCCAAGACCCCTACTCTGGGGCCAACGTCCTGACTTTC. The encoded protein is CASSQDPYSGANVLTF. V and J are TRBV4-3 and TRBJ2-6; the D is unclear. This CDR3 has 16 amino acids. V was shortened by 0 bases and J by 0 bases, with 6 bases between the two germline ends. Per the germline V gene, CDR1 is LGHNA and CDR2 is YSLEER.

The rearrangement uses TRBV13 and TRBJ2-1; D could derive from TRBD1 or TRBD2 (6 bases each). The CDR3 is 14 residues long. Germline-derived CDR1 and CDR2 are PRHDT and FYEKMQ (reference sequence). V was cut by 0 bases and J by 10 bases, with 13 bases left in between. CDR3 sequence: CASSLGTGASEQFF. DNA of the CDR3: TGTGCCAGCAGCTTAGGCACGGGGGCTTCGGAGCAGTTCTTC.